This TCR beta chain appears in the sequencing data of a study of breast tumors, draining lymph nodes, adjacent tissues. Remarks on this clonotype: Antigen: not known.

TCRdb passed the multiplex PCR reads through MiXCR, listing each CDR3 protein once. There are 200,000 to 250,000 distinct CDR3 sequences in the sample; less than 40% occur only once, and roughly 1.5% lies in the top ten. Breast cancer patients provided tissue from their axillary draining lymph nodes. V was clipped by 8 bases and J by 0 bases; unmatched bases: 12. The CDR3 spans 18 residues. Germline V CDR1 and CDR2: SGHAT, FQNNGV. Broader study findings: Tumor T cell lymph node origin was a supported hypothesis, not proven. Tumors had less TCR diversity than lymph nodes, more than nontumor tissue. Luminal-like breast cancer showed significantly greater tumor-nontumor repertoire similarity than basal-like breast cancer did.

The sequencing input was axillary lymph node tissue. The chain is built from TRBV11-2 and TRBJ2-2; 10 nucleotides match TRBD2. This clonotype was sampled from a female donor with breast cancer. Some clones in this sample may be carry-over from other donors' samples. The CDR3: CASGTGLASVANTGELFF. The CDR3 nucleotides are TGTGCCAGCGGCACGGGACTAGCGTCCGTCGCGAACACCGGGGAGCTGTTTTTT.